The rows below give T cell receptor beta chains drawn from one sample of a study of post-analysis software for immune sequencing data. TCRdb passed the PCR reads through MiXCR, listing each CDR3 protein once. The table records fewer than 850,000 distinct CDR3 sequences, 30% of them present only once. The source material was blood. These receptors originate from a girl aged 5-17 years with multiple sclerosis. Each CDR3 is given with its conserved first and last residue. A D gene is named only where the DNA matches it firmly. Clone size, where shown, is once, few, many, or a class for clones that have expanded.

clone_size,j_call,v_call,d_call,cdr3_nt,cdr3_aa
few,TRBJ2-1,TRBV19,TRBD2,TGTGCCAGTACCTATTCTAGCGGGAACTCCTACAATGAGCAGTTCTTC,CASTYSSGNSYNEQFF
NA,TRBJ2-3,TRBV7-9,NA,TGTGCCAGCAGCATCCTCACAGATACGCAGTATTTT,CASSILTDTQYF
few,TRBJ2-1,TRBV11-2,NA,TGTGCCAGCGTGGGCCTGGGGCTAGCGTCCTACAATGAGCAGTTCTTC,CASVGLGLASYNEQFF
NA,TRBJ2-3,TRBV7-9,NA,TGTGCCAGCAGCTTAAGCCAGACAGATACGCAGTATTTT,CASSLSQTDTQYF
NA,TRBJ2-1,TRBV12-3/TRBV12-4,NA,TGTGCCAGCAGTTCTTGGTTAGCAGGGGAGCAGTTCTTC,CASSSWLAGEQFF
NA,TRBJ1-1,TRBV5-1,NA,TGCGCCAGCAGCTTGTCGGGTGGGGGCGCGTTAACTGAAGCTTTCTTT,CASSLSGGGALTEAFF
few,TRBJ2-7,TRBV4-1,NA,TGCGCCAGCAGCCAAGGGAACGGCGGATCCTACGAGCAGTACTTC,CASSQGNGGSYEQYF
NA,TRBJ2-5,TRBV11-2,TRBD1,TGTGCCAGCAGACAAGGGACAGGGACACAAGAGACCCAGTACTTC,CASRQGTGTQETQYF
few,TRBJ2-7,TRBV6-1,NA,TGTGCCAGCAGTGCGGTTATGGAGCAGTACTTC,CASSAVMEQYF
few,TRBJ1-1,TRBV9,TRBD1,TGTGCCAGCAGCCCGCGGCAGGGGGCGGACACTGAAGCTTTCTTT,CASSPRQGADTEAFF
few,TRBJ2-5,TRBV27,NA,TGTGCCAGCAGCCCCGAAGCGATTCAGGGGACCCAGTACTTC,CASSPEAIQGTQYF
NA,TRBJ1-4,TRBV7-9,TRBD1,TGTGCCAGCTCGGACAGGGTCTCCGAAAAACTGTTTTTT,CASSDRVSEKLFF
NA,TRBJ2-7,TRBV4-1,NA,TGCGCCGGCAGCCAAGATACGCGGGAGCAGTACTTC,CAGSQDTREQYF
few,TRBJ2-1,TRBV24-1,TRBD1,TGTGCCACCAGTGACTCACCGGGACAGGCTACCTACAATGAGCAGTTCTTC,CATSDSPGQATYNEQFF
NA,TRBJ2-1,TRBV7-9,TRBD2,TGTGCCAGCAGCTCGAGCGGGAGAGTGCACAATGAGCAGTTCTTC,CASSSSGRVHNEQFF
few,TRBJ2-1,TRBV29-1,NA,TGCAGCGTTGGTCTCCGCAGCTCCTACAATGAGCAGTTCTTC,CSVGLRSSYNEQFF
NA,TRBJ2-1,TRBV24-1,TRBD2,TGTGCCACCAGTGATCCCAGCGGGGGACTACTTTACAATGAGCAGTTCTTC,CATSDPSGGLLYNEQFF
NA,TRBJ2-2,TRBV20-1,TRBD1,TGCAGTGCTCCCCGACAGGGGACCACCGGGGAGCTGTTTTTT,CSAPRQGTTGELFF
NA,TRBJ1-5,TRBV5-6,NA,TGTGCCAGCAGCTTTAGTACAGGGTCTGGAAGCAATCAGCCCCAGCATTTT,CASSFSTGSGSNQPQHF
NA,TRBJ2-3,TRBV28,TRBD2,TGTGCCAGCAGTTCGTATACTAGCGGGAGCACAGATACGCAGTATTTT,CASSSYTSGSTDTQYF
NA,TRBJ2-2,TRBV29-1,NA,TGCAGCGTGGGGGGACGGGCTAACACCGGGGAGCTGTTTTTT,CSVGGRANTGELFF
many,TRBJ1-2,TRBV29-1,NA,TGCAGCGTTGGTGGAGGGCACAACTATGGCTACACCTTC,CSVGGGHNYGYTF
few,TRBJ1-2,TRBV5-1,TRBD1,TGCGCCAGCAGCCCTACCGGACAGGGGGCCTATGGCTACACCTTC,CASSPTGQGAYGYTF
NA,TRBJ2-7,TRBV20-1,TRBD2,TGCAGTGCTAGAGATCTAGCGGGGGGCGAGCAGTACTTC,CSARDLAGGEQYF
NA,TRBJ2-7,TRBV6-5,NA,TGTGCCAGCAGTTACTCCGTCGGGCGGGCAGGGAGCTCCTACGAGCAGTACTTC,CASSYSVGRAGSSYEQYF
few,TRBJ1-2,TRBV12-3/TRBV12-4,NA,TGTGCCAGCAGTTTATCGCAGGGGAACACCTTC,CASSLSQGNTF
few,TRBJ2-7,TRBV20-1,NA,TGCAGTGCTCCGAGAAATCTTCGCGAGCAGTACTTC,CSAPRNLREQYF
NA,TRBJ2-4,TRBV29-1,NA,TGCAGCGCGACCAGTCGAGGGCCCGTAAACATTCAGTACTTC,CSATSRGPVNIQYF
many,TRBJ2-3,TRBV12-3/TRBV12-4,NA,TGTGCCAGCAGCTCGGGGCTTTCGCAGTATTTT,CASSSGLSQYF
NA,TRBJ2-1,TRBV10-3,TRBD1,TGTGCCATCAGGTCTTTGACAGGGGGGAATGAGCAGTTCTTC,CAIRSLTGGNEQFF